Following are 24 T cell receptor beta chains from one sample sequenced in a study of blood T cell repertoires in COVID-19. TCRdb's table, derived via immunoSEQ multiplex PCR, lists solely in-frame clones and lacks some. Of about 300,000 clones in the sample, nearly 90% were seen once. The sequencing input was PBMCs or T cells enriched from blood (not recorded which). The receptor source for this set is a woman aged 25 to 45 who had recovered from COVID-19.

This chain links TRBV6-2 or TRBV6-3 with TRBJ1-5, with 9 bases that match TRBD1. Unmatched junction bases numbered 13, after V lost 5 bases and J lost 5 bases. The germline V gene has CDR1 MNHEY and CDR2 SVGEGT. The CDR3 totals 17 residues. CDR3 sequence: CASSRPGQGLGDQPQHF. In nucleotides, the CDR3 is TGTGCCAGCAGTCGTCCGGGACAGGGTTTGGGAGATCAGCCCCAGCATTTT.

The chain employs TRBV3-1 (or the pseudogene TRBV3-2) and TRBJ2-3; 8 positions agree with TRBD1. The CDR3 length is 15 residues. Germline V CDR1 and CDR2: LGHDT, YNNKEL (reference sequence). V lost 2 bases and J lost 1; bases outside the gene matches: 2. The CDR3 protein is CASSQRGQGTDTQYF. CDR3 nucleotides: TGTGCCAGCAGCCAAAGGGGACAGGGCACAGATACGCAGTATTTT.

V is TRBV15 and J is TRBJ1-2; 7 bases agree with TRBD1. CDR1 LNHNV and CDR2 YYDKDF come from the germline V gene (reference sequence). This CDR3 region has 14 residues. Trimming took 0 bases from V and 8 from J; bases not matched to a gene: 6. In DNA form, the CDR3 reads TGTGCCACCAGCAGAGATCCAGGGGGGACCGGCTACACCTTC. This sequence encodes CATSRDPGGTGYTF.

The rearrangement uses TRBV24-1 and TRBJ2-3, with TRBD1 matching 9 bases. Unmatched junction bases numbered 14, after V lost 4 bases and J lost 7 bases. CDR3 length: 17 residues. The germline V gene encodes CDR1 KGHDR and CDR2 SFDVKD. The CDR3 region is CATSEPTAGQGAHTQYF. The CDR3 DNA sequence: TGTGCCACCAGTGAACCCACCGCGGGACAGGGAGCCCATACGCAGTATTTT.

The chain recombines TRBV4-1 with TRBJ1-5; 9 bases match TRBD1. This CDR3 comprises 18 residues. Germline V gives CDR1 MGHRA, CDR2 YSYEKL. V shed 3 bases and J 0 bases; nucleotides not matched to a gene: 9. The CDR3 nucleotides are TGCGCCAGCAGCCAGGGGACAGGGATAGTGGGTAGCAATCAGCCCCAGCATTTT. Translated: CASSQGTGIVGSNQPQHF.

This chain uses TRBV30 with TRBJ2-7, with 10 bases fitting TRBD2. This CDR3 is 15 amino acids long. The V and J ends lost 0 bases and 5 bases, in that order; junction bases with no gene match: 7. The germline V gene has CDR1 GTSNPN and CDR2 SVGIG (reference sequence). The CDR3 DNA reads TGTGCCTGGAGTGTGGGGCTAGCGGGGGTCGACGAGCAGTACTTC. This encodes CAWSVGLAGVDEQYF.

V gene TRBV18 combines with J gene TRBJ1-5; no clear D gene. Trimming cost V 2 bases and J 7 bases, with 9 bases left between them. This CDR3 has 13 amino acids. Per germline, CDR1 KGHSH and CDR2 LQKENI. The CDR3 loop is CASSPVGGQPQHF. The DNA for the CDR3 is TGTGCCAGCTCACCAGTAGGAGGGCAGCCCCAGCATTTT.

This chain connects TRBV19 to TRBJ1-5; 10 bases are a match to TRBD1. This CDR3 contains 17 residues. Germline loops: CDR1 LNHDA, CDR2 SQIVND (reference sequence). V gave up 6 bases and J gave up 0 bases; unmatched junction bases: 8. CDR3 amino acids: CASRTGTGVYSNQPQHF. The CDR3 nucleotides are TGTGCCAGTAGAACCGGGACAGGGGTCTATAGCAATCAGCCCCAGCATTTT. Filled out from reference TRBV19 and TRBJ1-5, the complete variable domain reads DGGITQSPKYLFRKEGQNVTLSCEQNLNHDAMYWYRQDPGQGLRLIYYSQIVNDFQKGDIAEGYSVSREKKESFPLTVTSAQKNPTAFYLCASRTGTGVYSNQPQHFGDGTRLSIL.

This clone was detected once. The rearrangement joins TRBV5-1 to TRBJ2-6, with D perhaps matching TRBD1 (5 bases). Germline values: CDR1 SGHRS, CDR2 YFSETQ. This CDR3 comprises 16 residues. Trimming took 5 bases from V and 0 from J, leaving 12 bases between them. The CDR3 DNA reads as TGCGCCAGCAGTGAGACAGTCATCTCTGGGGCCAACGTCCTGACTTTC. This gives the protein CASSETVISGANVLTF.

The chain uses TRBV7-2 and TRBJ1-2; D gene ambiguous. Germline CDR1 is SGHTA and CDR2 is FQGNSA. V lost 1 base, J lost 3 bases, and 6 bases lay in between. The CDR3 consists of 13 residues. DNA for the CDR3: TGTGCCAGCAGCTTAGTAACGGACTATGGCTACACCTTC. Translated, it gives CASSLVTDYGYTF. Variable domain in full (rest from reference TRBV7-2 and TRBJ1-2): GAGVSQSPSNKVTEKGKDVELRCDPISGHTALYWYRQSLGQGLEFLIYFQGNSAPDKSGLPSDRFSAERTGGSVSTLTIQRTQQEDSAVYLCASSLVTDYGYTFGSGTRLTVV.

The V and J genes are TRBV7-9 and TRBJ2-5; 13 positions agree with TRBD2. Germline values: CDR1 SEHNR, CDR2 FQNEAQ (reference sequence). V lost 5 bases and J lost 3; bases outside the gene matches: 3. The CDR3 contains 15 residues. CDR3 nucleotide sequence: TGTGCCAGCAGCACCGGGACTAGCGGGAAAGAGACCCAGTACTTC. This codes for CASSTGTSGKETQYF.

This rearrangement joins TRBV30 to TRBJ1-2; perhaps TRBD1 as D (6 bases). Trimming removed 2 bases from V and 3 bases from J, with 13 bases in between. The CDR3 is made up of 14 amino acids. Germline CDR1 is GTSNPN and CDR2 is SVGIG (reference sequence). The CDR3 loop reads CAWSPKRQDYGYTF. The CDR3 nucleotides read TGTGCCTGGAGTCCAAAGAGACAGGACTATGGCTACACCTTC.

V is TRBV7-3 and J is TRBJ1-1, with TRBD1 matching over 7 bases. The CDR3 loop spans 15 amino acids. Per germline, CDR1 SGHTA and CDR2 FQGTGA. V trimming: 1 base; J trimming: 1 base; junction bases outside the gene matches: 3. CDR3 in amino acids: CASSLSGQANTEAFF. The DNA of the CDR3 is TGTGCCAGCAGCTTAAGCGGACAGGCGAACACTGAAGCTTTCTTT.

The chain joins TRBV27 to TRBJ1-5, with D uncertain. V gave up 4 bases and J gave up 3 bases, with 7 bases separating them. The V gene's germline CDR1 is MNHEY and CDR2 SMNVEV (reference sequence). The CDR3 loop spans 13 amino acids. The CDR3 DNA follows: TGTGCCAGCAGTTGGCAGAACAATCAGCCCCAGCATTTT. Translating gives CASSWQNNQPQHF.

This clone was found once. Written as DNA, the CDR3 is TGTGCCAGCAGGAGGACTAGCGGGGGGTTCAATGAGCAGTTCTTC. Its protein product is CASRRTSGGFNEQFF. The chain combines TRBV2 with TRBJ2-1; 14 bases align to TRBD2. The V segment lost 6 bases and the J segment 6 bases; nucleotides outside the gene matches: 4. The V gene's germline CDR1 is SNHLY and CDR2 FYNNEI. The CDR3 sequence is 15 residues long.

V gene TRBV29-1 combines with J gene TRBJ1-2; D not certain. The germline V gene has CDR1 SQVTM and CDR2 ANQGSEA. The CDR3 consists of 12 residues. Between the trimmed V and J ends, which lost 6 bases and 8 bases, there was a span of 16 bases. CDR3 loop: CSVETDIRGYTF. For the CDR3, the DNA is TGCAGCGTCGAAACTGACATACGCGGCTACACCTTC.

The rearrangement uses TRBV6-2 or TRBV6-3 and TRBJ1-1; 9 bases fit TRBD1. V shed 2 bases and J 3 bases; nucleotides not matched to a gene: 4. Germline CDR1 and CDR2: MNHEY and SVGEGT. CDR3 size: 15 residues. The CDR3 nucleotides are TGTGCCAGCAGTTACGGACAGGGGAGGGACACTGAAGCTTTCTTT. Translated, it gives CASSYGQGRDTEAFF.

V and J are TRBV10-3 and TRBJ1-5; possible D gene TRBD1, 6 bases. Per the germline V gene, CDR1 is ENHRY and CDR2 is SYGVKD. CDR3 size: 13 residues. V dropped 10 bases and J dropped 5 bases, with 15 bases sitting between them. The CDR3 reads CANFGGAYQPQHF. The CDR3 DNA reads TGTGCCAACTTCGGGGGGGCCTATCAGCCCCAGCATTTT.

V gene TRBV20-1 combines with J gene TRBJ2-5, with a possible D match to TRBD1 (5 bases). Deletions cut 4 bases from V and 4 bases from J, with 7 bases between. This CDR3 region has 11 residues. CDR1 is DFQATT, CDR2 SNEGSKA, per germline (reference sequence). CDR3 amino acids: CSATDRETQYF. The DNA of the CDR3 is TGCAGTGCTACCGACAGAGAGACCCAGTACTTC.

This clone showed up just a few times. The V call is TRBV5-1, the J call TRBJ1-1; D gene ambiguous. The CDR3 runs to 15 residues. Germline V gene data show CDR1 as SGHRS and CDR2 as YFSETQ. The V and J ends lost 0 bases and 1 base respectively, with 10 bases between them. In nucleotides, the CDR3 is TGCGCCAGCAGCTTGGCTTCAGGAAAGAACACTGAAGCTTTCTTT. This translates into CASSLASGKNTEAFF. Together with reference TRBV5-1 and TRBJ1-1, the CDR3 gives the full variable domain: KAGVTQTPRYLIKTRGQQVTLSCSPISGHRSVSWYQQTPGQGLQFLFEYFSETQRNKGNFPGRFSGRQFSNSRSEMNVSTLELGDSALYLCASSLASGKNTEAFFGQGTRLTVV.

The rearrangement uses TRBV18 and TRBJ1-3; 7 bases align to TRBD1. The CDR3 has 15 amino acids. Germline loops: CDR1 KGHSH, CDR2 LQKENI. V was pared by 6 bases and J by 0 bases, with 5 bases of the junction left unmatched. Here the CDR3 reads CASSGQDSSGNTIYF. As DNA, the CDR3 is TGTGCCAGCTCCGGACAGGACTCCTCTGGAAACACCATATATTTT.

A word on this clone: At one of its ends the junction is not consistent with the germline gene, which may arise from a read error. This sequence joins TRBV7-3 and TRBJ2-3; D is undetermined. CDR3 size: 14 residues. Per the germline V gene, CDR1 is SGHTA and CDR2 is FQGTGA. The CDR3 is CASSLTTNTDTQYF. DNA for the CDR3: TGTGCCAGCAGCCTAACGACAAATACAGATACGCAGTATTTT. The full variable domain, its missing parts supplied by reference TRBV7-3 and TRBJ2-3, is GAGVSQTPSNKVTEKGKYVELRCDPISGHTALYWYRQSLGQGPEFLIYFQGTGAADDSGLPNDRFFAVRPEGSVSTLKIQRTERGDSAVYLCASSLTTNTDTQYFGPGTRLTVL.

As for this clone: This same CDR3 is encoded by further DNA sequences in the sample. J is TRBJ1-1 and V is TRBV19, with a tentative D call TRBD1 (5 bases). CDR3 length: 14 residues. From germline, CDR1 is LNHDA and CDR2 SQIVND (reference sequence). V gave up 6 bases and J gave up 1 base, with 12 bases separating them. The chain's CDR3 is CASSPGGGNTEAFF. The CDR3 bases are TGTGCCAGTAGCCCCGGGGGTGGGAACACTGAAGCTTTCTTT.

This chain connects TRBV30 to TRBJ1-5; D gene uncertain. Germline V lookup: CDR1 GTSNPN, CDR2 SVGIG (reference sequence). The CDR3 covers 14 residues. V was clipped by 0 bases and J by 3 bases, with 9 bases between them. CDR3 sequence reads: CAWSVSPYNQPQHF. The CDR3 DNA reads TGTGCCTGGAGTGTATCACCCTACAATCAGCCCCAGCATTTT.